Following are 9 T cell receptor beta chains from one sample sequenced in a study of cytomegalovirus exposure and HLA in healthy donors. The PCR used 60 Vbeta and 13 Jbeta primers. Sequenced by immunoSEQ multiplex PCR; TCRdb stores in-frame clones only, minus some. The table lists around 180,000 clones, roughly 77% of them singletons. The sample comprised PBMCs. These receptors came from a woman aged 45-60 years in good health and CMV-seronegative.

The genes are TRBV4-3 and TRBJ2-3; 9 nucleotides agree with TRBD2. Trimming cost V 0 bases and J 2 bases; bases outside gene matches: 15. The germline V gene has CDR1 LGHNA and CDR2 YSLEER. The CDR3 has 20 residues. This CDR3 reads CASSQDRRGIAGVLTDTQYF. In DNA, the CDR3 is TGCGCCAGCAGCCAAGATAGGAGGGGAATAGCGGGGGTTCTCACAGATACGCAGTATTTT.

In this sample, this clone turned up many times. The chain links TRBV10-2 to TRBJ1-1, with D perhaps matching TRBD1 (5 bases). This CDR3 has 12 amino acids. CDR1 WSHSY and CDR2 SAAADI come from the germline V gene. The V end lost 8 bases, the J end lost 1 base, and 8 bases lay between the germline ends. The CDR3 DNA is TGCGCCAGCTTGGGGGGGAACACTGAAGCTTTCTTT. Protein product: CASLGGNTEAFF.

CDR3 DNA: TGTGCCAGCAGCTCCGGCAGCGGGCAAAATTCACCCCTCCACTTT. This encodes CASSSGSGQNSPLHF. This chain joins TRBV7-3 and TRBJ1-6; D is unclear. The V end lost 4 bases, the J end lost 7 bases, and 14 bases lay between the germline ends. This CDR3 spans 15 amino acids. Germline lookup yields CDR1 SGHTA and CDR2 FQGTGA.

The rearrangement links TRBV21-1 to TRBJ2-1; TRBD1, the table's D call, was not compared with the DNA. TRBV21-1 is marked as a pseudogene. The CDR3 totals 17 residues. CDR3 amino acids: CASSRQEGARTGNEQFF. In DNA form, the CDR3 reads TGTGCCAGCAGCCGACAGGAGGGGGCTCGGACTGGCAATGAGCAGTTCTTC.

The chain links TRBV18 to TRBJ1-2, with D possibly matching TRBD1 (6 bases). The CDR3 runs 14 residues. Trimming removed 4 bases from V and 4 bases from J, with 13 bases in between. Germline assignment: CDR1 KGHSH and CDR2 LQKENI. The CDR3 sequence is CASSRRQDFYGYTF. DNA for the CDR3: TGTGCCAGCTCACGAAGACAGGATTTCTATGGCTACACCTTC.

The gene calls are TRBV5-6 and TRBJ2-2, with 7 nucleotides matching TRBD1. Germline CDR1 is SGHDT and CDR2 is YYEEEE. V was clipped by 0 bases and J by 2 bases; unmatched bases: 4. This CDR3 is 16 amino acids long. DNA for the CDR3: TGTGCCAGCAGCTTGGCAGGGACAGCCAACACCGGGGAGCTGTTTTTT. Amino acid sequence: CASSLAGTANTGELFF.

As concerns this clone: One end of the junction fails to match germline, which may point to a read error. The chain combines TRBV6-6 with TRBJ1-3; D is uncertain. The germline gives CDR1 MNHNY, CDR2 SVGAGI (reference sequence). The CDR3 runs 15 residues. CDR3 sequence: CASGYPTLSGNTIYF. In nucleotides, the CDR3 is TGTGCCAGCGGTTATCCTACCCTCTCTGGAAACACCATATATTTT.

The J gene is TRBJ2-7, the V gene TRBV7-3; TRBD1 matches at 7 bases. Per germline, CDR1 SGHTA and CDR2 FQGTGA. Trimming at V came to 8 bases and at J to 3 bases, leaving 7 bases not matched to a gene. The CDR3 totals 13 residues. The chain's CDR3 is CASSTGAGYEQYF. In DNA form, the CDR3 reads TGTGCCAGCTCTACAGGGGCGGGCTACGAGCAGTACTTC.

This clone was seen a few times. The rearrangement uses TRBV6-4 and TRBJ2-6; D unclear. The CDR3 has 14 residues. Trimming took off 5 bases at V and 0 bases at J, with 5 bases between the two ends. Germline V lookup: CDR1 MRHNA, CDR2 SNTAGT. The DNA of the CDR3 is TGTGCCAGCAGTCTCTCCTCTGGGGCCAACGTCCTGACTTTC. This sequence encodes CASSLSSGANVLTF.